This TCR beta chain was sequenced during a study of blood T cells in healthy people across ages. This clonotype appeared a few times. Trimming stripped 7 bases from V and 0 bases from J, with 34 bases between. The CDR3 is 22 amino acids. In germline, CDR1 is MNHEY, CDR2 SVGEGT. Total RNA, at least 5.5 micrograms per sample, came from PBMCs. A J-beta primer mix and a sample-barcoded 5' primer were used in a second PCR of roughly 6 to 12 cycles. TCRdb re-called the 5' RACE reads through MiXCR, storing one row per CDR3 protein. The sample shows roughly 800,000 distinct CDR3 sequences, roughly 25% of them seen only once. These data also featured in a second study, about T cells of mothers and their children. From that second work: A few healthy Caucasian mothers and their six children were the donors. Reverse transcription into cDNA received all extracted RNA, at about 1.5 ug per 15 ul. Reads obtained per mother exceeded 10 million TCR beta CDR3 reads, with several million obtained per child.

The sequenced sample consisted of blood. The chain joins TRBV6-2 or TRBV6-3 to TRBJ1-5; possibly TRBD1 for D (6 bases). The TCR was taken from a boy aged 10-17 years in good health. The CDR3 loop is CASTTGALAGDRGGNSNQPQHF. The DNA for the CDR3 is TGTGCCAGCACCACCGGCGCCCTGGCCGGGGATAGAGGGGGGAATAGCAATCAGCCCCAGCATTTT.